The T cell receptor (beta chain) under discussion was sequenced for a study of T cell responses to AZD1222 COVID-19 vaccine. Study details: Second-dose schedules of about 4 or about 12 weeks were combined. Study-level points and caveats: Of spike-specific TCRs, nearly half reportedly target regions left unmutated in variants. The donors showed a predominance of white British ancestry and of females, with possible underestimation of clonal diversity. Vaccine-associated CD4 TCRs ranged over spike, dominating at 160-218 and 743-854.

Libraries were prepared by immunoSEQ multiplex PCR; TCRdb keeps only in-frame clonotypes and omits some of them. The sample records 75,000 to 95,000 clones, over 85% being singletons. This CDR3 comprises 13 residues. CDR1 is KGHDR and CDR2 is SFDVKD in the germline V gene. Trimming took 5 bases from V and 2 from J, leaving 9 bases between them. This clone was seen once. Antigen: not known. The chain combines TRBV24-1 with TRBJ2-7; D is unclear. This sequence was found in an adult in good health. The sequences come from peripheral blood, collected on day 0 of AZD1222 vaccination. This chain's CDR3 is CATSGTETYEQYF. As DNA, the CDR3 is TGTGCCACCAGTGGAACAGAGACCTACGAGCAGTACTTC.